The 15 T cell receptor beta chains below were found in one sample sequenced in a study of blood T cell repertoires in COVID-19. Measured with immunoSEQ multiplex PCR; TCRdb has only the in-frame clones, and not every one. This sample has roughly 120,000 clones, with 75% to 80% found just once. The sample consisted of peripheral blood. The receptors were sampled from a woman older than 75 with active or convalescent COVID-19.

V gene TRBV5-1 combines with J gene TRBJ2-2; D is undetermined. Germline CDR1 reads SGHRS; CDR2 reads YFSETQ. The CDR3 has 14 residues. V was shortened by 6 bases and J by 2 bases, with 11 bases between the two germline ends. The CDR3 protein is CASKAQVNTGELFF. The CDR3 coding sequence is TGCGCCAGCAAGGCTCAGGTCAACACCGGGGAGCTGTTTTTT.

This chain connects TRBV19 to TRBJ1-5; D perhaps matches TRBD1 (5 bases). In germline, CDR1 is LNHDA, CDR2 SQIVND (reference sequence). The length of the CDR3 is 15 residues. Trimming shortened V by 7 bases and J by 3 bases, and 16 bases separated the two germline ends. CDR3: CASTPGAGNNQPQHF. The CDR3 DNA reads TGTGCCAGTACCCCCGGGGCGGGGAACAATCAGCCCCAGCATTTT.

The CDR3 loop is CATSRDQGTDNTEAFF. CDR3 coding DNA: TGTGCCACCAGCAGAGATCAGGGGACAGATAACACTGAAGCTTTCTTT. This sequence joins TRBV15 and TRBJ1-1, with TRBD1 matching 7 bases. J was trimmed by 2 bases and V by 0 bases; bases with no gene match: 6. Germline assignment: CDR1 LNHNV and CDR2 YYDKDF (reference sequence). There are 16 residues in the CDR3.

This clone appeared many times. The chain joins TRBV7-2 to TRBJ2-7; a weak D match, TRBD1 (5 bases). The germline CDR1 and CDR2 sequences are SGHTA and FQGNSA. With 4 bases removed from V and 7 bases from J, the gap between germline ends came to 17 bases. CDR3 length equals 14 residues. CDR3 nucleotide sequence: TGTGCCAGCAGCTACCTTTTGGGGCCGTTTGAGCAGTACTTC. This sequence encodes CASSYLLGPFEQYF.

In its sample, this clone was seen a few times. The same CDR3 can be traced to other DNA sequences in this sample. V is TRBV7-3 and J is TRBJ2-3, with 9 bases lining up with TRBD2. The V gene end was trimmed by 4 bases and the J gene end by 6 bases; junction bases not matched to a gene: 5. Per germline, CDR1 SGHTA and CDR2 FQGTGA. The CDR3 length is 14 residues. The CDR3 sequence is CASSSGLATDTQYF. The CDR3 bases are TGTGCCAGCAGCTCGGGACTAGCTACCGATACGCAGTATTTT.

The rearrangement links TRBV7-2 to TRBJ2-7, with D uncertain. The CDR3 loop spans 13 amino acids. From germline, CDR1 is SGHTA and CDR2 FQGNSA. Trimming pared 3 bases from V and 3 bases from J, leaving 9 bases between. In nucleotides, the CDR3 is TGTGCCAGCAGCTTCCCAGGAAGCTACGAGCAGTACTTC. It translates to CASSFPGSYEQYF. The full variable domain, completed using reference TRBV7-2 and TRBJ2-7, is GAGVSQSPSNKVTEKGKDVELRCDPISGHTALYWYRQSLGQGLEFLIYFQGNSAPDKSGLPSDRFSAERTGGSVSTLTIQRTQQEDSAVYLCASSFPGSYEQYFGPGTRLTVT.

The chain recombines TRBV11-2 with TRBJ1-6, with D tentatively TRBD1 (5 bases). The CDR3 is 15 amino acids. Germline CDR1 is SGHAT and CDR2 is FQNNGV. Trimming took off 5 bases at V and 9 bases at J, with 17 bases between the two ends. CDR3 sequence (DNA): TGTGCCAGCAGCGGAGGGAGGGGTTGGAGTTCACCCCTCCACTTT. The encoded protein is CASSGGRGWSSPLHF.

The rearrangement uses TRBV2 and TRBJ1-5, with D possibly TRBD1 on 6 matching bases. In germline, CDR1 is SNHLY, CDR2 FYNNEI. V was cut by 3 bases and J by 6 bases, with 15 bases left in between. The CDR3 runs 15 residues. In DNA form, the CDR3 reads TGTGCCAGCAGTGATCAAATTCTCAGGGGTCAGCCCCAGCATTTT. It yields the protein CASSDQILRGQPQHF.

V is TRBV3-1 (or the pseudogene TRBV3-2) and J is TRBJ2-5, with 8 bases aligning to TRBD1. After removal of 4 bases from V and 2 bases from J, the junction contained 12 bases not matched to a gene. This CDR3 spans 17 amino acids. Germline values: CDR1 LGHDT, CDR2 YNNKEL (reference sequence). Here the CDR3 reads CASSPKRLRDRQETQYF. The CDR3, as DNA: TGTGCCAGCAGCCCAAAACGCCTCCGGGACAGGCAAGAGACCCAGTACTTC.

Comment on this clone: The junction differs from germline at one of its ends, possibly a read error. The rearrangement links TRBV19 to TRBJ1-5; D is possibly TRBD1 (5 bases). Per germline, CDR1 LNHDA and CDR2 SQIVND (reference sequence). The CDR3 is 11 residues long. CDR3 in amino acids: CASSIGQLQHF. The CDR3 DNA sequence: TGTGCCAGTAGTATAGGACAGCTCCAGCATTTT.

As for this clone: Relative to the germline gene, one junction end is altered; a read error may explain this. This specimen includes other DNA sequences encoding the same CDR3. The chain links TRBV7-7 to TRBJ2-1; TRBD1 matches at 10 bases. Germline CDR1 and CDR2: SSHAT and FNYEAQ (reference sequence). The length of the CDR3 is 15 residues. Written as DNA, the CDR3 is TGTGCTAGCAGCTTGGGACAGGGGTCCTACAATGAGCAGTTCTTC. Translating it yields CASSLGQGSYNEQFF. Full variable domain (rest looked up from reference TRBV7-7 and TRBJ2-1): GAGVSQSPRYKVTKRGQDVTLRCDPISSHATLYWYQQALGQGPEFLTYFNYEAQPDKSGLPSDRFSAERPEGSISTLTIQRTEQRDSAMYRCASSLGQGSYNEQFFGPGTRLTVL.

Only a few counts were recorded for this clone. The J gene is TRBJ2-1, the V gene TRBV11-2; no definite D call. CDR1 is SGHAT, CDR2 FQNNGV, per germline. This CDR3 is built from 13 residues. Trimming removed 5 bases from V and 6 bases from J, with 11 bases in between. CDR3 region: CASSKTLLNEQFF. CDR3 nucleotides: TGTGCCAGCAGCAAGACTTTACTCAATGAGCAGTTCTTC.

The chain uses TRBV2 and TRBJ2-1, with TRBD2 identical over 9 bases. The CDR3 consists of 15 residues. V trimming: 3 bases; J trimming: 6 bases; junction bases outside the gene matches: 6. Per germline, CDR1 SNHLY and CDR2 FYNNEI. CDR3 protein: CASSDRGLAPNEQFF. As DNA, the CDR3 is TGTGCCAGCAGTGACCGGGGACTAGCACCCAATGAGCAGTTCTTC.

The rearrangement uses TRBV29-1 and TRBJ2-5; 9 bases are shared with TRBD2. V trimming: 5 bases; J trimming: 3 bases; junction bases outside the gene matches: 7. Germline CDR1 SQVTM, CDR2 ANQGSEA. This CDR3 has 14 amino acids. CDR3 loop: CSVTRSSGKETQYF. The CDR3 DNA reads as TGCAGCGTTACTAGGTCTAGCGGGAAAGAGACCCAGTACTTC.

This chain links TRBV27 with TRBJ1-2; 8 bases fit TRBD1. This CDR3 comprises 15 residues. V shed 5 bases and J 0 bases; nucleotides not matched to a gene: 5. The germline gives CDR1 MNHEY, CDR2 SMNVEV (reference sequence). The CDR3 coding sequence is TGTGCCAGCAGTCCGTGGACAGGGTCTAACTATGGCTACACCTTC. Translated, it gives CASSPWTGSNYGYTF.